Listed below are T cell receptor beta chains from one sample, sequenced in a study of cytomegalovirus exposure and HLA in healthy donors. The assay was immunoSEQ multiplex PCR, and TCRdb's table has in-frame clones only and misses some. This table lists about 200,000 clones. Sequenced material: PBMCs. These receptors were obtained from a man under 40 in good health and CMV-seronegative. Both conserved end residues are part of each CDR3. A D gene is named only where the DNA matches it firmly.

>.|TRBJ2-7|TRBV10-3
CAISGGGTEQYF
TGTGCCATCAGTGGCGGCGGGACCGAGCAGTACTTC
>.|TRBJ2-3|TRBV23-1
CASSRGVRSADTQYF
TGCGCCAGCAGTCGGGGGGTACGTTCCGCAGATACGCAGTATTTT
>TRBD2|TRBJ2-2|TRBV10-3
CAISSGTRFRRDTGELFF
TGTGCCATCAGCTCCGGGACTAGATTTCGAAGGGACACCGGGGAGCTGTTTTTT
>.|TRBJ1-5|TRBV4-1
CASSQGGAVNQPQHF
TGCGCCAGCAGCCAGGGGGGGGCAGTCAATCAGCCCCAGCATTTT
>.|TRBJ2-7|TRBV19
CASSAVRGSYEQYF
TGTGCCAGTAGTGCAGTTCGTGGCTCCTACGAGCAGTACTTC
>.|TRBJ2-7|TRBV13
CASSLEYGYEQYF
TGTGCCAGCAGCTTAGAGTACGGTTACGAGCAGTACTTC
>.|TRBJ2-5|TRBV21-1
CASIPQNQETQYF
TGTGCCAGCATCCCACAGAACCAAGAGACCCAGTACTTC
>TRBD1|TRBJ2-7|TRBV2
CASRRQGAHEQYF
TGTGCCAGCAGAAGACAGGGCGCCCACGAGCAGTACTTC
>.|TRBJ1-1|TRBV9
CASSGEGFMNTEAFF
TGTGCCAGCAGCGGGGAGGGTTTCATGAACACTGAAGCTTTCTTT
>.|TRBJ1-4|TRBV5-1
CASSQQDTNEKLFF
TGCGCCAGCAGCCAACAGGACACTAATGAAAAACTGTTTTTT
>.|TRBJ2-1|TRBV2
CASRLGGTYEQFF
TGTGCCAGCAGGCTAGGAGGGACTTATGAGCAGTTCTTC
>.|TRBJ2-2|TRBV2
CASSEEQANTGELFF
TGTGCCAGCAGTGAAGAACAGGCTAACACCGGGGAGCTGTTTTTT
>.|TRBJ1-1|TRBV27
CASALWANTEAFF
TGTGCCAGCGCTCTTTGGGCGAACACTGAAGCTTTCTTT
>TRBD2|TRBJ2-5|TRBV6-5
CASSRGLASETQYF
TGTGCCAGCAGTCGAGGACTAGCCAGCGAGACCCAGTACTTC
>.|TRBJ2-1|TRBV28
CASSLSGTGNEQFF
TGTGCCAGCAGTTTATCAGGGACTGGCAATGAGCAGTTCTTC
>TRBD1|TRBJ2-3|TRBV28
CASSPGDRGWGTDTQYF
TGTGCCAGCAGCCCCGGGGACAGGGGATGGGGCACAGATACGCAGTATTTT
>.|TRBJ2-1|TRBV11-2
CASSLSAGGNEQFF
TGTGCCAGCAGCTTATCGGCAGGAGGCAATGAGCAGTTCTTC
>TRBD1|TRBJ2-1|TRBV18
CASSPTGGNNEQFF
TGTGCCAGCTCCCCCACAGGGGGCAACAATGAGCAGTTCTTC
>.|TRBJ1-4|TRBV5-1
CASSLGILSFRGGGEKLFF
TGCGCCAGCAGCTTGGGTATTTTGAGTTTTCGTGGGGGCGGAGAAAAACTGTTTTTT
>.|TRBJ2-7|TRBV18
CASSPEEGYEQYF
TGTGCCAGCTCACCCGAAGAGGGCTACGAGCAGTACTTC
>TRBD2|TRBJ2-6|TRBV5-1
CASSLSGGGAGANVLTF
TGCGCCAGCAGCTTGTCGGGGGGGGGCGCAGGGGCCAACGTCCTGACTTTC
>.|TRBJ1-6|TRBV4-2
CASSQDHGDNSPLHF
TGTGCCAGCAGCCAAGATCACGGAGACAATTCACCCCTCCACTTT
>TRBD2|TRBJ2-1|TRBV11-2
CASSPNLAGDREQFF
TGTGCCAGCAGTCCAAACCTAGCGGGAGATCGTGAGCAGTTCTTC
>.|TRBJ1-1|TRBV5-6
CASSLQGFPHTEAFF
TGTGCCAGCAGCCTGCAGGGTTTCCCTCACACTGAAGCTTTCTTT
>TRBD2|TRBJ2-2|TRBV7-2
CASSFGLAGGLGGTGELFF
TGTGCCAGCAGCTTCGGACTAGCGGGGGGCCTCGGTGGCACCGGGGAGCTGTTTTTT
>.|TRBJ2-7|TRBV30
CAWSENEQYF
TGTGCCTGGAGTGAGAACGAGCAGTACTTC
>.|TRBJ2-6|TRBV19
CASNEDRPGANVLTF
TGTGCCAGTAATGAGGACAGACCTGGGGCCAACGTCCTGACTTTC
>TRBD2|TRBJ2-3|TRBV2
CASGPIAGGPGTQYF
TGTGCCAGCGGCCCGATAGCGGGAGGGCCGGGCACGCAGTATTTT
>.|TRBJ2-7|TRBV6-5
CASSYGGNSYEQYF
TGTGCCAGCAGTTACGGGGGGAATTCCTACGAGCAGTACTTC
>TRBD1|TRBJ1-5|TRBV7-9
CASSLGTGLQPQHF
TGTGCCAGCAGCTTAGGGACAGGGTTGCAGCCCCAGCATTTT
>TRBD1|TRBJ1-1|TRBV28
CASRPADRGNTEAFF
TGTGCCAGCAGGCCTGCGGACAGGGGGAACACTGAAGCTTTCTTT
>TRBD1|TRBJ1-2|TRBV28
CAGSTGVHYGYTF
TGTGCCGGCTCGACAGGGGTCCACTATGGCTACACCTTC
>.|TRBJ1-2|TRBV28
CASSLRRAGDYGYTF
TGTGCCAGCAGCTTAAGGCGGGCGGGAGACTATGGCTACACCTTC
>TRBD2|TRBJ2-3|TRBV9
CASSVVASGGQGGSTDTQYF
TGTGCCAGCAGCGTAGTTGCTAGCGGGGGGCAAGGGGGTAGCACAGATACGCAGTATTTT
>TRBD2|TRBJ2-7|TRBV5-4
CASSPLGGGLAGANEQYF
TGTGCCAGCAGCCCCCTTGGGGGGGGACTAGCGGGAGCGAACGAGCAGTACTTC
>.|TRBJ2-5|TRBV27
CASSPTGLLQETQYF
TGTGCCAGCAGTCCTACAGGGTTACTACAAGAGACCCAGTACTTC
>TRBD2|TRBJ2-3|TRBV15
CATSRKSTSGYAQDTQYF
TGTGCCACCAGCAGAAAATCGACTAGCGGGTATGCACAAGATACGCAGTATTTT
>.|TRBJ2-7|TRBV5-6
CASSVDYEQYF
TGTGCCAGCAGCGTAGACTACGAGCAGTACTTC
>.|TRBJ1-1|TRBV19
CASSIQPEMNTEAFF
TGTGCCAGTAGTATTCAGCCGGAGATGAACACTGAAGCTTTCTTT
>.|TRBJ2-1|TRBV6-5
CASSDGQTDNEQFF
TGTGCCAGCAGCGACGGACAAACGGACAATGAGCAGTTCTTC
>.|TRBJ1-1|TRBV7-2
CASSSDREAFF
TGTGCCAGCAGCTCGGACAGAGAAGCTTTCTTT
>TRBD2|TRBJ2-7|TRBV27
CASSGWGFKRGGYEQYF
TGTGCCAGCAGTGGCTGGGGCTTCAAGCGGGGGGGTTACGAGCAGTACTTC
>.|TRBJ1-5|TRBV27
CATRPLQGWQPQHF
TGTGCCACCCGCCCCCTCCAGGGGTGGCAGCCCCAGCATTTT
>.|TRBJ1-2|TRBV28
CASSSTAWGETYGYTF
TGTGCCAGCAGTTCTACCGCGTGGGGAGAGACCTATGGCTACACCTTC
>.|TRBJ1-2|TRBV18
CASSPPSPGYTF
TGTGCCAGCTCACCACCGTCTCCTGGCTACACCTTC
>TRBD2|TRBJ2-1|TRBV10-3
CAIPGGDNEQFF
TGTGCCATCCCGGGGGGGGATAATGAGCAGTTCTTC